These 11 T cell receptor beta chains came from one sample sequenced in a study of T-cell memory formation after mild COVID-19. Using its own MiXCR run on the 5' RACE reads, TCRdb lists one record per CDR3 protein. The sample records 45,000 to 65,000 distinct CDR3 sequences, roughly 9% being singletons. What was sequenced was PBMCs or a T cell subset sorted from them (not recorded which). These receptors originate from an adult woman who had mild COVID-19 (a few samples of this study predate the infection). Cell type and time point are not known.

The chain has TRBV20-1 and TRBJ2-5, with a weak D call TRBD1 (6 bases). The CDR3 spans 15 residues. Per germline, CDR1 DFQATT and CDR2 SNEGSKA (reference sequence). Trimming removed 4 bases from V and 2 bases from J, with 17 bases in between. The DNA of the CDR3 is TGCAGTGCTACCGATTACAGGGAGTCTCAAGAGACCCAGTACTTC. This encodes CSATDYRESQETQYF.

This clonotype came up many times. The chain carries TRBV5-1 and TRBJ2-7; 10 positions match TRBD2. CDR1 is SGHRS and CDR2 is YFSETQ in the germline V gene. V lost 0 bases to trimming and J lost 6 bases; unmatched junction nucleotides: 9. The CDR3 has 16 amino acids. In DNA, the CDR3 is TGCGCCAGCAGCTTGGAACCTAGCGGGGGAGTGACCGAGCAGTACTTC. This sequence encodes CASSLEPSGGVTEQYF.

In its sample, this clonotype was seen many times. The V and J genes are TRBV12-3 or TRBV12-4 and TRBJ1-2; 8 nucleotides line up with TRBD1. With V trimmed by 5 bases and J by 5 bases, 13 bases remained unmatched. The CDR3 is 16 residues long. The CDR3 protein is CASSKTTGTGRYGYTF. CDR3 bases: TGTGCCAGCAGTAAGACAACCGGGACAGGTCGATATGGCTACACCTTC.

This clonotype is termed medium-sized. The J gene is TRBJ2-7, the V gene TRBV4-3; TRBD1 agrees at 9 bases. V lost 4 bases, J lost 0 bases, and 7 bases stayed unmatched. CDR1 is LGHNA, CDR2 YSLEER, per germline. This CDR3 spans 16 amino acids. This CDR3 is CASSRSRDRVSYEQYF. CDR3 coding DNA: TGCGCCAGCAGCCGGAGCCGGGACAGGGTCTCCTACGAGCAGTACTTC.

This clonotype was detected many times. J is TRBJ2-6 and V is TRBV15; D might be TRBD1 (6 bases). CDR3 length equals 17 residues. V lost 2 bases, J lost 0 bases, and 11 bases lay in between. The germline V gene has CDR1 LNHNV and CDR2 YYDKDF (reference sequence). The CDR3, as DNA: TGTGCCACCAGCAGACCGGACAGCAACTCTGGGGCCAACGTCCTGACTTTC. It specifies CATSRPDSNSGANVLTF.

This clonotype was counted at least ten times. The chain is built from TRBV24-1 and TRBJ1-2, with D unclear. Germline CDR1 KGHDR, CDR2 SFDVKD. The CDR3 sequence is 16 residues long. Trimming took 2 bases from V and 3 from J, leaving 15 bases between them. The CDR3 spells CATSDSKGLRHYGYTF. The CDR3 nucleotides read TGTGCCACCAGTGATTCAAAGGGTCTCCGCCACTATGGCTACACCTTC.

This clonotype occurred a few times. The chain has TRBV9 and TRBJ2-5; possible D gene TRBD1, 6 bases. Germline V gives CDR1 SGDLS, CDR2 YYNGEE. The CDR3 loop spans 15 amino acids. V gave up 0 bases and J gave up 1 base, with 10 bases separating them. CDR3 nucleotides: TGTGCCAGCAGCGTAGGGACAGTCCCCCAAGAGACCCAGTACTTC. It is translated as CASSVGTVPQETQYF.

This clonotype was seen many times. The CDR3 DNA follows: TGCAGTGCTAGAAACGGGTCCGGGGCGGGAAAAGAGACCCAGTACTTC. It yields the protein CSARNGSGAGKETQYF. The chain carries TRBV20-1 and TRBJ2-5, with D maybe TRBD2 (6 bases). Per germline, CDR1 DFQATT and CDR2 SNEGSKA (reference sequence). Deletions cut 2 bases from V and 3 bases from J, with 19 bases between. CDR3 length: 16 amino acids.

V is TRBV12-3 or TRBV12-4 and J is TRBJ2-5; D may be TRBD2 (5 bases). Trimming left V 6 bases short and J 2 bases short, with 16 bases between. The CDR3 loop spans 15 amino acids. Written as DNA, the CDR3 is TGTGCCAGCAGCTCCCACGGCGGAGGTCAAGAGACCCAGTACTTC. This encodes CASSSHGGGQETQYF.

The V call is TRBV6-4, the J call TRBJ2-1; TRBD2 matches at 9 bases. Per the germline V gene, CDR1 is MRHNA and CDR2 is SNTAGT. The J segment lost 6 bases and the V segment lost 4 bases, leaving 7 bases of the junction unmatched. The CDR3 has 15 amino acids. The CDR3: CASSAHSGSSNEQFF. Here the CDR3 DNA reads TGTGCCAGCAGTGCCCATAGCGGGAGTAGCAATGAGCAGTTCTTC.

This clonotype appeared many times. DNA of the CDR3: TGTGCCAGCAGCCACGGAGGGCGGGGGCGGTTCACAGATACGCAGTATTTT. Protein product: CASSHGGRGRFTDTQYF. The chain links TRBV6-6 to TRBJ2-3; a weak D match, TRBD2 (7 bases). Trimming cost V 6 bases and J 2 bases, with 21 bases left between them. The length of the CDR3 is 17 residues. In germline, CDR1 is MNHNY, CDR2 SVGAGI (reference sequence).